This T cell receptor (beta chain) was captured in a study of blood T cell repertoires in COVID-19. Overall study: Whether acute or convalescent, the COVID-19 samples came from the United States, Italy and Spain.

V gave up 1 base and J gave up 12 bases, with 10 bases separating them. CDR3 length: 13 amino acids. Germline values: CDR1 LGHDT, CDR2 YNNKEL (reference sequence). TCRdb's table, derived via immunoSEQ multiplex PCR, lists solely in-frame clones and lacks some. In the table there are about 300,000 clones, approximately 89% of which are singletons. The V gene is TRBV3-1 (or the pseudogene TRBV3-2), the J gene TRBJ1-6; D is unclear. The sequence was obtained from a woman between 45 and 65 years old who had been exposed to COVID-19. The sequenced sample consisted of PBMCs or T cells enriched from blood (not recorded which). Written as DNA, the CDR3 is TGTGCCAGCAGCCAAGCCTCGACGGGACCCCTCCACTTT. Its translation: CASSQASTGPLHF.